Below are 14 T cell receptor beta chains sequenced from a single sample in a study of blood T cell repertoires in COVID-19. The method was immunoSEQ multiplex PCR; TCRdb's version includes in-frame clones alone and lacks a portion of them. The sample consists of 190,000 or so clones, approximately 87% of them appearing once. The sequenced sample consisted of peripheral blood. These receptors originate from a man in his fifties or sixties who had recovered from COVID-19.

V usage is TRBV9 and J usage is TRBJ1-2, with unresolved D. CDR1 and CDR2 (germline): SGDLS, YYNGEE. CDR3 length: 14 residues. Trimming took 4 bases from V and 6 from J, leaving 16 bases between them. For the CDR3, the DNA is TGTGCCAGCAGCACCCTTCCCCCGAGTAATGGCTACACCTTC. Translation: CASSTLPPSNGYTF.

The chain combines TRBV5-4 with TRBJ2-1, with TRBD2 matching 13 bases. The trim removed 2 bases at V and 8 bases at J, leaving 4 bases unmatched. The germline V gene has CDR1 SGHNT and CDR2 YYREEE (reference sequence). The CDR3 loop spans 15 amino acids. DNA for the CDR3: TGTGCCAGCAGCTTCAGGACTAGCGGGAGAGATGAGCAGTTCTTC. This gives the protein CASSFRTSGRDEQFF.

The chain has TRBV19 and TRBJ2-7; possible D gene TRBD1, 6 bases. Between the trimmed V and J ends, which lost 3 bases and 3 bases, there was a span of 12 bases. Germline CDR1 and CDR2: LNHDA and SQIVND (reference sequence). CDR3 length: 14 residues. The CDR3 here is CASSIGQGIYEQYF. In nucleotides, the CDR3 is TGTGCCAGTAGTATTGGGCAGGGGATCTACGAGCAGTACTTC.

V gene TRBV27 combines with J gene TRBJ2-7, with 7 bases identical to TRBD1. Germline assignment: CDR1 MNHEY and CDR2 SMNVEV (reference sequence). This CDR3 is built from 15 residues. The trim removed 1 base at V and 3 bases at J, leaving 6 bases unmatched. CDR3 sequence: CASSLLSGQIYEQYF. CDR3 DNA: TGTGCCAGCAGTTTATTATCGGGACAGATCTACGAGCAGTACTTC.

The chain has TRBV11-3 and TRBJ2-3, with D possibly matching TRBD1 (6 bases). The CDR3 runs to 14 residues. V gave up 1 base and J gave up 3 bases, with 8 bases separating them. Germline values: CDR1 SGHNT, CDR2 YENEEA. The CDR3 sequence: CASSLVGTTDTQYF. Written as DNA, the CDR3 is TGTGCCAGCAGCTTAGTAGGGACAACAGATACGCAGTATTTT.

This chain connects TRBV11-2 to TRBJ2-7, with D maybe TRBD2 (6 bases). CDR1 and CDR2 from the germline V gene are SGHAT and FQNNGV. V was shortened by 5 bases and J by 1 base, with 15 bases between the two germline ends. This CDR3 is built from 15 residues. The CDR3 DNA follows: TGTGCCAGCAGCGTCTACAGGACTACTTCCTACGAGCAGTACTTC. This translates into CASSVYRTTSYEQYF.

This chain uses TRBV6-5 with TRBJ1-3; D remains ambiguous. CDR3 length equals 12 residues. Germline V gene sequence: CDR1 MNHEY, CDR2 SVGAGI. The V end lost 6 bases, the J end lost 3 bases, and 6 bases lay between the germline ends. Here the CDR3 reads CASRGVGNTIYF. CDR3 in DNA: TGTGCCAGCAGGGGAGTTGGAAACACCATATATTTT.

This chain connects TRBV5-4 to TRBJ2-5; D possibly corresponds to TRBD1 (6 bases). CDR3 size: 14 residues. Germline lookup yields CDR1 SGHNT and CDR2 YYREEE (reference sequence). Trimming cost V 4 bases and J 0 bases, with 10 bases left between them. This CDR3 reads CASSQGQNQETQYF. The CDR3 DNA sequence: TGTGCCAGCAGCCAAGGACAGAACCAAGAGACCCAGTACTTC. Filled out from reference TRBV5-4 and TRBJ2-5, the complete variable domain reads ETGVTQSPTHLIKTRGQQVTLRCSSQSGHNTVSWYQQALGQGPQFIFQYYREEENGRGNFPPRFSGLQFPNYSSELNVNALELDDSALYLCASSQGQNQETQYFGPGTRLLVL.

The chain carries TRBV24-1 and TRBJ2-3, with 8 bases identical to TRBD1. Losses at the gene ends were 5 bases for V and 4 bases for J; bases not matched to a gene: 10. The CDR3 sequence is 16 residues long. Per the germline V gene, CDR1 is KGHDR and CDR2 is SFDVKD. CDR3 nucleotides: TGTGCCACCAGTGTGGGGCAGGGGGCCCTCCCAGATACGCAGTATTTT. It translates to CATSVGQGALPDTQYF.

V gene TRBV7-2 combines with J gene TRBJ2-7, with D perhaps matching TRBD2 (6 bases). V was shortened by 0 bases and J by 9 bases, with 15 bases between the two germline ends. Looked up from germline, CDR1 is SGHTA and CDR2 is FQGNSA. The CDR3 is 14 residues long. CDR3 coding DNA: TGTGCCAGCAGCTTAGCAGTGGGGAGGCAGGGGCAGTACTTC. Residues: CASSLAVGRQGQYF.

This rearrangement joins TRBV5-1 to TRBJ2-7; 7 bases align to TRBD1. The germline CDR1 and CDR2 sequences are SGHRS and YFSETQ. V gave up 4 bases and J gave up 0 bases; unmatched junction bases: 7. There are 15 residues in the CDR3. CDR3 sequence (DNA): TGCGCCAGCAGCCGGGACAGATTAAGCTCCTACGAGCAGTACTTC. Translated: CASSRDRLSSYEQYF. The complete variable domain, with remaining parts taken from reference TRBV5-1 and TRBJ2-7, reads KAGVTQTPRYLIKTRGQQVTLSCSPISGHRSVSWYQQTPGQGLQFLFEYFSETQRNKGNFPGRFSGRQFSNSRSEMNVSTLELGDSALYLCASSRDRLSSYEQYFGPGTRLTVT.

This clone was recorded once. The CDR3 DNA reads as TGTGCCAGCAGCGTAGCCGGGACTAGCGGGAGTGGGCAGGAGACCCAGTACTTC. Its protein product is CASSVAGTSGSGQETQYF. The rearrangement joins TRBV9 to TRBJ2-5; TRBD2 matches 14 bases. Germline V gene lookup returns CDR1 SGDLS and CDR2 YYNGEE. V lost 0 bases and J lost 5; bases outside the gene matches: 9. The CDR3 has 18 residues. Full variable domain (rest looked up from reference TRBV9 and TRBJ2-5): DSGVTQTPKHLITATGQRVTLRCSPRSGDLSVYWYQQSLDQGLQFLIQYYNGEERAKGNILERFSAQQFPDLHSELNLSSLELGDSALYFCASSVAGTSGSGQETQYFGPGTRLLVL.

The genes are TRBV11-3 and TRBJ1-1, with D tentatively TRBD1 (6 bases). The CDR3 totals 16 residues. Between the trimmed V and J ends, which lost 1 base and 4 bases, there was a span of 16 bases. CDR1 and CDR2 from the germline V gene are SGHNT and YENEEA. CDR3 bases: TGTGCCAGCAGCTTAGGGTTCAGGGGTTCGGTCACTGAAGCTTTCTTT. Residues: CASSLGFRGSVTEAFF. Full variable domain (remainder filled in from reference TRBV11-3 and TRBJ1-1): EAGVVQSPRYKIIEKKQPVAFWCNPISGHNTLYWYLQNLGQGPELLIRYENEEAVDDSQLPKDRFSAERLKGVDSTLKIQPAELGDSAVYLCASSLGFRGSVTEAFFGQGTRLTVV.

The chain links TRBV12-3 or TRBV12-4 to TRBJ1-6; D ambiguous. CDR3 size: 13 residues. The V and J ends lost 7 bases and 8 bases respectively, with 12 bases between them. In nucleotides, the CDR3 is TGTGCCAGCACTAGTTTCCCCTATTCACCCCTCCACTTT. Protein product: CASTSFPYSPLHF.